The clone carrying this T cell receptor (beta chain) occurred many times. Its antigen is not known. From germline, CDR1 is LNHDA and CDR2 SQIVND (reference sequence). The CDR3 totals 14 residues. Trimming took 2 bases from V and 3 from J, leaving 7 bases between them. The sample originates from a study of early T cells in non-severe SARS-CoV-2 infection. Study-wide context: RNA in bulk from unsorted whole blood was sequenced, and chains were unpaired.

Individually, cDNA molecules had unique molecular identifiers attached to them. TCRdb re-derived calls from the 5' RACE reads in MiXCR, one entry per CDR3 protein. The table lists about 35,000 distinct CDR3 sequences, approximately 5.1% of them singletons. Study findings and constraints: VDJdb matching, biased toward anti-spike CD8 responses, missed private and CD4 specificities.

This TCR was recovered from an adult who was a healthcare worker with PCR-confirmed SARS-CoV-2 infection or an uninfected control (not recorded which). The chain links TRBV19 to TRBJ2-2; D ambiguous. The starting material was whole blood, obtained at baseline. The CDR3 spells CASSIRTYTGELFF. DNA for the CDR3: TGTGCCAGTAGTATACGGACCTACACCGGGGAGCTGTTTTTT.